Below, 22 T cell receptor beta chains from the same sample are listed, as sequenced in a study of blood T cell repertoires in COVID-19. TCRdb's table, derived via immunoSEQ multiplex PCR, lists solely in-frame clones and lacks some. The data contain approximately 300,000 clones, roughly 82% of them singletons. The sequencing sample was made of peripheral blood. The receptors originated from a woman aged 50 to 65 with acute or convalescent COVID-19.

V gene TRBV9 combines with J gene TRBJ2-5; weak D call: TRBD1 (5 bases). CDR1 SGDLS and CDR2 YYNGEE come from the germline V gene. CDR3 size: 16 residues. Trimming cost V 0 bases and J 5 bases, with 17 bases left between them. In nucleotides, the CDR3 is TGTGCCAGCAGCGTAGGTTTATTCAGGGTTTATGAGACCCAGTACTTC. It yields the protein CASSVGLFRVYETQYF.

This sequence joins TRBV28 and TRBJ2-7; 9 bases are shared with TRBD2. The CDR3 is 15 residues long. Trimming took 7 bases from V and 3 from J; bases not matched to a gene: 10. Germline CDR1 MDHEN, CDR2 SYDVKM. The CDR3 region has the DNA TGTGCCAGCAAATCGACCTATAGCGGGAGCTACGAGCAGTACTTC. Translated: CASKSTYSGSYEQYF. The full variable domain, completed using reference TRBV28 and TRBJ2-7, is DVKVTQSSRYLVKRTGEKVFLECVQDMDHENMFWYRQDPGLGLRLIYFSYDVKMKEKGDIPEGYSVSREKKERFSLILESASTNQTSMYLCASKSTYSGSYEQYFGPGTRLTVT.

The genes are TRBV30 and TRBJ2-3, with 12 nucleotides matching TRBD2. The germline CDR1 and CDR2 sequences are GTSNPN and SVGIG (reference sequence). V lost 2 bases to trimming and J lost 1 base; unmatched junction nucleotides: 4. CDR3 length: 16 amino acids. The CDR3 DNA is TGTGCCTGGAGTCCCAGACTAGCGGGGGGCACAGATACGCAGTATTTT. This translates into CAWSPRLAGGTDTQYF.

This chain joins TRBV19 and TRBJ1-2, with TRBD1 matching over 10 bases. This CDR3 has 14 residues. V lost 7 bases and J lost 3; bases outside the gene matches: 5. Germline lookup yields CDR1 LNHDA and CDR2 SQIVND (reference sequence). The CDR3 protein is CASTPGQGYYGYTF. In nucleotides, the CDR3 is TGTGCCAGTACTCCGGGACAGGGGTACTATGGCTACACCTTC.

This clone was found once. V is TRBV6-6 and J is TRBJ1-1; a weak D match, TRBD1 (5 bases). Looked up from germline, CDR1 is MNHNY and CDR2 is SVGAGI (reference sequence). This CDR3 comprises 11 residues. Between the trimmed V and J ends, which lost 7 bases and 7 bases, there was a span of 10 bases. The CDR3 protein is CASIGGNEAFF. CDR3 nucleotide sequence: TGTGCCAGCATTGGGGGGAATGAAGCTTTCTTT.

This sequence joins TRBV19 and TRBJ2-2; D ambiguous. In germline, CDR1 is LNHDA, CDR2 SQIVND (reference sequence). There are 14 residues in the CDR3. V lost 7 bases, J lost 0 bases, and 9 bases lay in between. This chain's CDR3 is CASILGANTGELFF. The CDR3 DNA is TGTGCCAGTATACTCGGAGCGAACACCGGGGAGCTGTTTTTT.

This clone came up once. The chain carries TRBV6-1 and TRBJ2-7; 7 bases agree with TRBD2. CDR3 size: 15 residues. J lost 1 base, V lost 2 bases, and 5 bases had no gene match. The germline V gene has CDR1 MNHNS and CDR2 SASEGT. Written as DNA, the CDR3 is TGTGCCAGCAGTGAATTCCGGGAGGCTTCCTACGAGCAGTACTTC. It specifies CASSEFREASYEQYF.

The chain links TRBV29-1 to TRBJ2-7, with 7 bases fitting TRBD2. Germline-derived CDR1 and CDR2 are SQVTM and ANQGSEA. The CDR3 has 15 amino acids. The ends lost 4 bases at V and 3 bases at J; junction bases unmatched: 12. The CDR3 nucleotides are TGCAGCGTTGTATGGATGGCTAGCGGAATCTACGAGCAGTACTTC. Amino acids: CSVVWMASGIYEQYF.

The CDR3 is CASSADRGLSNGYTF. CDR3 coding DNA: TGTGCCAGTAGTGCGGACAGGGGGCTTTCTAACGGCTACACCTTC. The genes are TRBV19 and TRBJ1-2; 11 bases map to TRBD1. Germline V gives CDR1 LNHDA, CDR2 SQIVND (reference sequence). The CDR3 is made up of 15 amino acids. After removal of 5 bases from V and 8 bases from J, the junction contained 10 bases not matched to a gene.

The count of this clone is one. This chain connects TRBV6-5 to TRBJ2-1; 8 nucleotides align to TRBD2. V shed 4 bases, J shed 2 bases, and the junction held 7 bases outside the gene matches. The CDR3 is 16 residues long. The germline gives CDR1 MNHEY, CDR2 SVGAGI. The CDR3 region is CASSSEHSGTYNEQFF. The CDR3 bases are TGTGCCAGCAGTTCAGAACATAGCGGGACCTACAATGAGCAGTTCTTC.

The chain links TRBV5-1 to TRBJ2-7; 7 bases agree with TRBD2. The junction had 16 bases not matched to a gene; V was cut back by 3 bases and J by 4 bases. The CDR3 length is 17 residues. Germline V gives CDR1 SGHRS, CDR2 YFSETQ. DNA for the CDR3: TGCGCCAGCAGCTCCGGGCGTTTTAGCGGGCTTTCTTACGAGCAGTACTTC. The encoded protein is CASSSGRFSGLSYEQYF.

The J gene is TRBJ2-1, the V gene TRBV5-4, with 8 bases lining up with TRBD2. The CDR3 runs to 16 residues. The V gene's germline CDR1 is SGHNT and CDR2 YYREEE (reference sequence). V shed 0 bases and J 2 bases; nucleotides not matched to a gene: 4. CDR3 region: CASSLDPAGAYNEQFF. CDR3 nucleotide sequence: TGTGCCAGCAGCTTGGATCCAGCGGGGGCCTACAATGAGCAGTTCTTC.

J is TRBJ1-4 and V is TRBV28, with no clear D. Germline CDR1 MDHEN, CDR2 SYDVKM. There are 17 residues in the CDR3. Trimming took 6 bases from V and 0 from J, leaving 17 bases between them. CDR3 bases: TGTGCCAGCAGCCCCATAGGGAGAGACGCAACTAATGAAAAACTGTTTTTT. As protein: CASSPIGRDATNEKLFF.

The V call is TRBV25-1, the J call TRBJ2-5; D unclear. Trimming pared 0 bases from V and 1 base from J, leaving 6 bases between. This CDR3 has 14 residues. Germline assignment: CDR1 MGHDK and CDR2 SYGVNS. CDR3 in DNA: TGTGCCAGCAGTGAATATCAGTTCCAAGAGACCCAGTACTTC. This translates into CASSEYQFQETQYF.

The chain employs TRBV6-5 and TRBJ2-3, with a possible D match to TRBD1 (6 bases). The CDR3 has 15 amino acids. Deletions cut 0 bases from V and 2 bases from J, with 9 bases between. The V gene's germline CDR1 is MNHEY and CDR2 SVGAGI. CDR3 coding DNA: TGTGCCAGCAGTTACTCGGGACACAACACAGATACGCAGTATTTT. Protein product: CASSYSGHNTDTQYF.

As to this clone: The junction shows a germline mismatch at one end, possibly a read error. The chain combines TRBV15 with TRBJ2-3; the D is unclear. Germline CDR1 is LNHNV and CDR2 is YYDKDF (reference sequence). This CDR3 is built from 15 residues. As DNA, the CDR3 is TGTGCCACCAGCAGAGAGAGTATGAGCGTACCAACCATCCATTTT. Its protein product is CATSRESMSVPTIHF.

The chain is built from TRBV4-3 and TRBJ1-6; no definite D call. CDR1 LGHNA and CDR2 YSLEER come from the germline V gene. V was cut by 0 bases and J by 11 bases, with 14 bases left in between. CDR3 length: 15 amino acids. In nucleotides, the CDR3 is TGCGCCAGCAGCCAAGATGCGCAGGTACTTACACCCCTCCACTTT. Protein product: CASSQDAQVLTPLHF.

The V and J genes are TRBV18 and TRBJ2-1, with 8 bases aligning to TRBD2. In germline, CDR1 is KGHSH, CDR2 LQKENI. With V trimmed by 4 bases and J by 8 bases, 10 bases remained unmatched. This CDR3 is built from 15 residues. CDR3 amino acids: CASSLGIAGIDEQFF. The CDR3 coding sequence is TGTGCCAGCTCACTCGGGATAGCGGGAATCGATGAGCAGTTCTTC.

This clone was counted a single time. The chain links TRBV6-2 or TRBV6-3 to TRBJ2-7, with 9 positions matching TRBD1. Germline values: CDR1 MNHEY, CDR2 SVGEGT. Trimming took 2 bases from V and 4 from J; bases not matched to a gene: 15. The CDR3 spans 18 residues. The CDR3 nucleotides are TGTGCCAGCAGTTACACTCTCGCAGGGGGGACAGGGATTTACGAGCAGTACTTC. Its protein product is CASSYTLAGGTGIYEQYF.

The chain is built from TRBV30 and TRBJ1-5, with a weak D call TRBD1 (6 bases). Germline-derived CDR1 and CDR2 are GTSNPN and SVGIG (reference sequence). The V gene lost 1 base and the J gene lost 7 bases, with 11 bases spanning the gap. The CDR3 is made up of 13 amino acids. The CDR3 here is CAWSGGGLQPQHF. The CDR3 DNA reads as TGTGCCTGGAGTGGGGGGGGCTTGCAGCCCCAGCATTTT.

The chain carries TRBV18 and TRBJ1-2; TRBD1 aligns across 8 bases. Germline V gives CDR1 KGHSH, CDR2 LQKENI. V trimming: 1 base; J trimming: 4 bases; junction bases outside the gene matches: 5. This CDR3 region has 15 residues. In nucleotides, the CDR3 is TGTGCCAGCTCACCACTGACAGGGGAAGGCTATGGCTACACCTTC. This encodes CASSPLTGEGYGYTF.

This chain's CDR3 is CASSQDSAYEQFF. The CDR3 bases are TGCGCCAGCAGCCAAGATAGCGCCTATGAGCAGTTCTTC. This sequence joins TRBV4-3 and TRBJ2-1, with D tentatively TRBD2 (5 bases). With 0 bases removed from V and 8 bases from J, the gap between germline ends came to 8 bases. The CDR3 runs to 13 residues. CDR1 LGHNA and CDR2 YSLEER come from the germline V gene.